Listed below are T cell receptor beta chains from one sample, sequenced in a study of T cell clusters in autoimmune cytopenias. TCRdb reanalyzed the multiplex PCR reads, giving one entry per CDR3 protein sequence and no DNA. This listing includes some 8,400 distinct CDR3 sequences. Sample: peripheral blood. The source of these receptors is a human donor with an autoimmune cytopenia or autoimmune hepatitis (not recorded which). Both conserved end residues are part of each CDR3. Each record gives: clone size, J gene, V gene, CDR3 protein. Size is stated for part of the rows, as once, few or many counts, or as a class when the clone is expanded.

clone_size: .; j_call: TRBJ1-1; v_call: TRBV10-2; cdr3_aa: CASSESSGSPMGFF
clone_size: medium-sized; j_call: TRBJ2-5; v_call: TRBV6-5; cdr3_aa: CASSRLAGGLETQYF
clone_size: medium-sized; j_call: TRBJ2-3; v_call: TRBV19; cdr3_aa: CASSMGGLDTQYF
clone_size: .; j_call: TRBJ2-1; v_call: TRBV5-1; cdr3_aa: CASSLGMGQFHEQFF
clone_size: .; j_call: TRBJ2-4; v_call: TRBV27; cdr3_aa: CASSLPRELAKNIQYF
clone_size: .; j_call: TRBJ1-1; v_call: TRBV5-1; cdr3_aa: CASSLSGGYTEAFF
clone_size: medium-sized; j_call: TRBJ2-5; v_call: TRBV7-3; cdr3_aa: CASSLRGSFEETQYF
clone_size: .; j_call: TRBJ1-2; v_call: TRBV7-9; cdr3_aa: CASSWGTGTGVYGYTF
clone_size: medium-sized; j_call: TRBJ2-3; v_call: TRBV7-6; cdr3_aa: CASSQGLAGGLSTDTQYF
clone_size: medium-sized; j_call: TRBJ1-2; v_call: TRBV5-4; cdr3_aa: CASRVQGGGGYTF
clone_size: .; j_call: TRBJ1-1; v_call: TRBV5-1; cdr3_aa: CASSLAGGRETEAFF
clone_size: .; j_call: TRBJ2-2; v_call: TRBV6-1; cdr3_aa: CASSGWQEGVGLAGELFF
clone_size: medium-sized; j_call: TRBJ1-2; v_call: TRBV12-3/TRBV12-4; cdr3_aa: CASTGQGAVGYTF
clone_size: medium-sized; j_call: TRBJ2-7; v_call: TRBV11-2; cdr3_aa: CASSPVADVVYEQYF
clone_size: .; j_call: TRBJ2-3; v_call: TRBV5-1; cdr3_aa: CASSLNGLAGGTDTQYF
clone_size: medium-sized; j_call: TRBJ2-1; v_call: TRBV10-2; cdr3_aa: CASSTRTSGIANEQFF
clone_size: medium-sized; j_call: TRBJ2-3; v_call: TRBV27; cdr3_aa: CASRASGRGIDTQYF
clone_size: large; j_call: TRBJ1-2; v_call: TRBV12-3/TRBV12-4; cdr3_aa: CASTTVSGYTF
clone_size: .; j_call: TRBJ2-5; v_call: TRBV12-5; cdr3_aa: CASGTSRPTQETQYF
clone_size: .; j_call: TRBJ2-5; v_call: TRBV6-2/TRBV6-3; cdr3_aa: CASSYVSRDLQETQYF
clone_size: large; j_call: TRBJ2-3; v_call: TRBV7-9; cdr3_aa: CASDQVMTGTGTDTQYF
clone_size: .; j_call: TRBJ1-1; v_call: TRBV30; cdr3_aa: CAWTRTVPFEAFF
clone_size: .; j_call: TRBJ2-1; v_call: TRBV6-6; cdr3_aa: CASSYPITGTSGDYNEQFF
clone_size: .; j_call: TRBJ1-4; v_call: TRBV27; cdr3_aa: CASRSPQGTVNEKLFF
clone_size: .; j_call: TRBJ1-2; v_call: TRBV2; cdr3_aa: CASSEEIPGRANYGYTF
clone_size: medium-sized; j_call: TRBJ2-2; v_call: TRBV30; cdr3_aa: CAWKYDPNTGELFF
clone_size: .; j_call: TRBJ2-3; v_call: TRBV12-3/TRBV12-4; cdr3_aa: CASWFVQTSTDTQYF
clone_size: .; j_call: TRBJ1-1; v_call: TRBV5-6; cdr3_aa: CASSFGVGAENTEAFF
clone_size: .; j_call: TRBJ1-4; v_call: TRBV5-1; cdr3_aa: CASSLVVGATNEKLFF
clone_size: medium-sized; j_call: TRBJ2-7; v_call: TRBV20-1; cdr3_aa: CSARAQGMYEQYF
clone_size: .; j_call: TRBJ1-2; v_call: TRBV7-9; cdr3_aa: CASSPPWEGGYTF
clone_size: .; j_call: TRBJ1-2; v_call: TRBV18; cdr3_aa: CASSREGGGYGYTF
clone_size: .; j_call: TRBJ2-5; v_call: TRBV5-1; cdr3_aa: CASSGGTGGYQETQYF
clone_size: .; j_call: TRBJ2-6; v_call: TRBV18; cdr3_aa: CASSQGTGANVLTF
clone_size: .; j_call: TRBJ1-5; v_call: TRBV6-6; cdr3_aa: CASSSFGQVAQPQHF
clone_size: medium-sized; j_call: TRBJ2-3; v_call: TRBV11-3; cdr3_aa: CASSLDLADTQYF
clone_size: .; j_call: TRBJ1-1; v_call: TRBV27; cdr3_aa: CASRPRDRGYNTEAFF
clone_size: .; j_call: TRBJ2-3; v_call: TRBV30; cdr3_aa: CAWSRQGPDTQYF
clone_size: .; j_call: TRBJ1-5; v_call: TRBV19; cdr3_aa: CASSITGPRNQPQHF
clone_size: medium-sized; j_call: TRBJ2-1; v_call: TRBV6-6; cdr3_aa: CASMGNNEQFF
clone_size: .; j_call: TRBJ1-5; v_call: TRBV2; cdr3_aa: CASSVDRGRDQPQHF
clone_size: .; j_call: TRBJ2-1; v_call: TRBV6-5; cdr3_aa: CASRAGTASSYNEQFF
clone_size: medium-sized; j_call: TRBJ1-2; v_call: TRBV19; cdr3_aa: CASTPPASRGPRYTF
clone_size: .; j_call: TRBJ1-2; v_call: TRBV5-4; cdr3_aa: CASSLWGSLRNWGYTF
clone_size: medium-sized; j_call: TRBJ1-2; v_call: TRBV6-6; cdr3_aa: CASSYSTLAYGYTF
clone_size: .; j_call: TRBJ2-7; v_call: TRBV7-2; cdr3_aa: CASSLDPPTGGSYEQYF
clone_size: medium-sized; j_call: TRBJ2-7; v_call: TRBV6-5; cdr3_aa: CASSYLGTTEQYF
clone_size: .; j_call: TRBJ2-3; v_call: TRBV29-1; cdr3_aa: CSVQIVSDTQYF
clone_size: .; j_call: TRBJ1-1; v_call: TRBV12-3/TRBV12-4; cdr3_aa: CASSFGQGKNTEAFF
clone_size: .; j_call: TRBJ1-2; v_call: TRBV28; cdr3_aa: CASSLTGPARRYGYTF
clone_size: .; j_call: TRBJ1-2; v_call: TRBV27; cdr3_aa: CASSSPGTNYGYTF
clone_size: .; j_call: TRBJ1-5; v_call: TRBV6-1; cdr3_aa: CASSHAQPQHF
clone_size: .; j_call: TRBJ1-4; v_call: TRBV15; cdr3_aa: CATSSPGQGAGGNEKLFF
clone_size: medium-sized; j_call: TRBJ2-3; v_call: TRBV20-1; cdr3_aa: CSAGLAGADTQYF
clone_size: .; j_call: TRBJ2-7; v_call: TRBV5-4; cdr3_aa: CASSLGGGPNPYEQYF